What follows are 17 T cell receptor beta chains derived from one specimen sequenced in a study of OX40 agonist ivuxolimab in advanced cancers. Clones were sequenced by immunoSEQ multiplex PCR, and TCRdb holds only the in-frame ones, with some missing. The top ten hold 0.5% to 0.85% of the sample, which has tens of thousands of clones, roughly 87% seen once. The specimen was CD4+ or CD8+ T cells sorted from blood, collected in a trial of the OX40 agonist ivuxolimab. Source of these receptors: an adult with an advanced solid tumor such as melanoma, head and neck, liver or kidney cancer.

The chain links TRBV11-2 to TRBJ2-3; 16 bases are a match to TRBD2. The CDR3 totals 16 residues. The germline V gene encodes CDR1 SGHAT and CDR2 FQNNGV. Trimming took 5 bases from V and 8 from J; bases not matched to a gene: 7. The CDR3, as DNA: TGTGCCAGCAGCCTAGGGACTAGCGGGGGGGCGGGTACGCAGTATTTT. It yields the protein CASSLGTSGGAGTQYF.

This chain links TRBV7-9 with TRBJ2-1; TRBD1 matches 8 bases. The V gene's germline CDR1 is SEHNR and CDR2 FQNEAQ (reference sequence). V lost 5 bases, J lost 3 bases, and 6 bases stayed unmatched. The CDR3 sequence is 15 residues long. The CDR3 region has the DNA TGTGCCAGCAGCACCCGGGACAGGCTCTACAATGAGCAGTTCTTC. Its translation: CASSTRDRLYNEQFF.

The chain uses TRBV28 and TRBJ2-5; TRBD1 aligns across 8 bases. The J call may be mistaken, given a closer DNA end match to TRBJ2-7. This CDR3 region has 15 residues. The germline CDR1 and CDR2 sequences are MDHEN and SYDVKM. The CDR3 region is CASTGDRRGPYEQYF. CDR3 sequence (DNA): TGTGCCAGCACCGGGGACAGGAGGGGGCCCTACGAGCAGTACTTC.

The chain has TRBV4-3 and TRBJ1-1; D not certain. Germline V CDR1 and CDR2: LGHNA, YSLEER. This CDR3 has 13 amino acids. Trimming removed 0 bases from V and 6 bases from J, with 8 bases in between. CDR3 nucleotide sequence: TGCGCCAGCAGCCAAGATCTAGGAGCTGAAGCTTTCTTT. It is translated as CASSQDLGAEAFF.

The sample holds one count of this clone. Here the CDR3 reads CAWSGRGAPWNTEAFF. CDR3 sequence (DNA): TGTGCCTGGAGTGGCCGTGGGGCCCCGTGGAACACTGAAGCTTTCTTT. The chain couples TRBV30 to TRBJ1-1; D possibly corresponds to TRBD1 (5 bases). V gave up 1 base and J gave up 1 base, with 16 bases separating them. Germline V gene data show CDR1 as GTSNPN and CDR2 as SVGIG (reference sequence). The length of the CDR3 is 16 residues.

The V and J genes are TRBV10-3 and TRBJ1-3; a weak D match, TRBD1 (6 bases). The CDR3 is made up of 14 amino acids. Germline V gene data show CDR1 as ENHRY and CDR2 as SYGVKD. Trimming took 6 bases from V and 8 from J, leaving 17 bases between them. This chain's CDR3 is CAISPTGAADTIYF. In DNA, the CDR3 is TGTGCCATCAGCCCGACGGGGGCCGCGGACACCATATATTTT.

The chain uses TRBV30 and TRBJ2-7, with D uncertain. The CDR3 is made up of 12 amino acids. V lost 2 bases to trimming and J lost 9 bases, with 14 bases between them. CDR1 and CDR2 from the germline V gene are GTSNPN and SVGIG (reference sequence). CDR3 sequence: CAWSPRGARQYF. As DNA, the CDR3 is TGTGCCTGGAGTCCCCGCGGAGCGCGGCAGTACTTC.

This clone was detected only a few times. Mismatch with germline at one junction end may stem from a read error. The CDR3: CASSLGGFGTQYF. CDR3 nucleotides: TGTGCTAGCAGCTTAGGGGGGTTCGGGACCCAGTACTTC. The chain joins TRBV7-7 to TRBJ2-5; D possibly uses TRBD1 or TRBD2 (6 bases each). Germline assignment: CDR1 SSHAT and CDR2 FNYEAQ (reference sequence). This CDR3 comprises 13 residues. The full variable domain, with the rest looked up from reference TRBV7-7 and TRBJ2-5, is GAGVSQSPRYKVTKRGQDVTLRCDPISSHATLYWYQQALGQGPEFLTYFNYEAQPDKSGLPSDRFSAERPEGSISTLTIQRTEQRDSAMYRCASSLGGFGTQYFGPGTRLLVL.

The gene calls are TRBV9 and TRBJ2-3; 12 nucleotides agree with TRBD2. CDR1 is SGDLS, CDR2 YYNGEE, per germline. Trimming cost V 10 bases and J 0 bases; bases outside gene matches: 3. The CDR3 totals 14 residues. The CDR3 reads CASTSGGSTDTQYF. DNA of the CDR3: TGTGCCTCGACTAGCGGGGGAAGCACAGATACGCAGTATTTT.

The gene calls are TRBV9 and TRBJ1-2; D not resolved. This CDR3 is built from 14 residues. The germline V and J ends were trimmed by 4 bases and 5 bases, with 15 bases remaining between them. CDR1 is SGDLS, CDR2 YYNGEE, per germline. CDR3 in amino acids: CASSSNKGGYGYTF. The DNA of the CDR3 is TGTGCCAGCAGCTCGAATAAAGGTGGTTATGGCTACACCTTC.

The J gene is TRBJ2-1, the V gene TRBV29-1; weak D call: TRBD2 (5 bases). V shed 2 bases and J shed 6 bases, with 17 bases lying between them. This CDR3 contains 15 residues. The germline CDR1 and CDR2 sequences are SQVTM and ANQGSEA. CDR3 sequence: CSVETVLGFSNEQFF. The CDR3 coding sequence is TGCAGCGTTGAAACTGTACTAGGTTTTTCCAATGAGCAGTTCTTC.

The chain couples TRBV5-5 to TRBJ1-5; the match to TRBD1 covers 7 bases. V was clipped by 4 bases and J by 7 bases; unmatched bases: 11. Germline loops: CDR1 SGHKS, CDR2 YYEKEE (reference sequence). This CDR3 spans 15 amino acids. This CDR3 is CASSTTDGGGQPQHF. DNA of the CDR3: TGTGCCAGCAGCACCACGGACGGAGGGGGCCAGCCCCAGCATTTT. Combining the CDR3 with reference TRBV5-5 and TRBJ1-5 gives the whole variable domain DAGVTQSPTHLIKTRGQQVTLRCSPISGHKSVSWYQQVLGQGPQFIFQYYEKEERGRGNFPDRFSARQFPNYSSELNVNALLLGDSALYLCASSTTDGGGQPQHFGDGTRLSIL.

This chain uses TRBV6-5 with TRBJ1-4, with unresolved D. The V and J ends lost 3 bases and 2 bases respectively, with 10 bases between them. Germline loops: CDR1 MNHEY, CDR2 SVGAGI. CDR3 length: 15 residues. In DNA form, the CDR3 reads TGTGCCAGCAGTTATAGACGGATGACTAATGAAAAACTGTTTTTT. Residues: CASSYRRMTNEKLFF.

The chain carries TRBV7-3 and TRBJ2-1; TRBD2 is a possible D gene (7 bases). Germline CDR1 is SGHTA and CDR2 is FQGTGA. The ends were cut back, 4 bases at V and 4 bases at J, with 17 bases in the middle. CDR3 length: 16 amino acids. In nucleotides, the CDR3 is TGTGCCAGCAGCTCGCTTTCGGGGGGCCTTTACAATGAGCAGTTCTTC. Translating it yields CASSSLSGGLYNEQFF.

This chain connects TRBV4-1 to TRBJ1-2; 9 nucleotides match TRBD1. The V gene's germline CDR1 is MGHRA and CDR2 YSYEKL. The CDR3 has 17 amino acids. The junction had 10 bases not matched to a gene; V was cut back by 5 bases and J by 0 bases. CDR3 DNA sequence: TGCGCCAGCAGCTACCGGGACAGGGACATTTCTAACTATGGCTACACCTTC. Protein: CASSYRDRDISNYGYTF.

V gene TRBV7-2 combines with J gene TRBJ2-7, with 9 bases matching TRBD1. This CDR3 has 15 amino acids. From germline, CDR1 is SGHTA and CDR2 FQGNSA. J lost 2 bases, V lost 3 bases, and 5 bases had no gene match. CDR3 nucleotides: TGTGCCAGCAGCTTTCCGGGACAGGGCACCTACGAGCAGTACTTC. Protein product: CASSFPGQGTYEQYF. Combining the CDR3 with reference TRBV7-2 and TRBJ2-7 gives the whole variable domain GAGVSQSPSNKVTEKGKDVELRCDPISGHTALYWYRQSLGQGLEFLIYFQGNSAPDKSGLPSDRFSAERTGGSVSTLTIQRTQQEDSAVYLCASSFPGQGTYEQYFGPGTRLTVT.

The rearrangement joins TRBV6-5 to TRBJ1-3, with D possibly being TRBD1 (5 bases). The ends were cut back, 0 bases at V and 4 bases at J, with 13 bases in the middle. CDR3 length equals 16 residues. CDR1 is MNHEY and CDR2 is SVGAGI in the germline V gene. The CDR3 bases are TGTGCCAGCAGTTACTCGAGGCCAGGGACGGGAAACACCATATATTTT. The encoded protein is CASSYSRPGTGNTIYF.